This T cell receptor beta chain was captured in a study of blood T cells in healthy people across ages. PCR was performed a second time for about 6 to 12 cycles using a sample-barcoded 5' primer and a J-beta primer mix. TCRdb passed the 5' RACE reads through MiXCR, listing each CDR3 protein once. The profile covers 700,000 or so distinct CDR3 sequences, with about a fifth appearing a single time and 20% to 25% taken by the ten largest. The origin of this receptor is a man between 65 and 85 years old in good health. Sequences were obtained from blood.

The CDR3 nucleotides are TGTGCCACCCTCGGACTCCCCGGGAGCGAGCAGTACGTC. Its protein is CATLGLPGSEQYV. J is TRBJ2-5 and V is TRBV28; TRBD2 is a possible D gene (6 bases). The DNA end favors TRBJ2-7, so the J call may be wrong. This CDR3 is built from 13 residues. Germline-derived CDR1 and CDR2 are MDHEN and SYDVKM.